This passage covers 19 T cell receptor beta chains from one sample sequenced in a study of shared clonotypes between healthy human individuals. Produced via immunoSEQ multiplex PCR; TCRdb's table is partial and in-frame only. The sample includes approximately 620,000 clones, approximately 97% seen only once; the top ten take about 0.06%. The specimen was naive CD4+ T cells sorted from blood. Described subset: CD45RA+ positively selected. Receptor source: a woman aged 30 to 39 in good health.

The chain employs TRBV5-1 and TRBJ2-3, with D possibly TRBD2 on 7 matching bases. The CDR3 has 17 residues. With 0 bases removed from V and 6 bases from J, the gap between germline ends came to 20 bases. Germline CDR1 SGHRS, CDR2 YFSETQ. CDR3 nucleotides: TGCGCCAGCAGCTTGGCGATATCTAGCGGTACAGGGGATACGCAGTATTTT. It yields the protein CASSLAISSGTGDTQYF.

The chain carries TRBV5-1 and TRBJ1-1; TRBD1 is a possible D gene (5 bases). Trimming stripped 1 base from V and 0 bases from J, with 13 bases between. The length of the CDR3 is 16 residues. Looked up from germline, CDR1 is SGHRS and CDR2 is YFSETQ. Written as DNA, the CDR3 is TGCGCCAGCAGCTTGCAATTTGGGGGTATGAACACTGAAGCTTTCTTT. The encoded protein is CASSLQFGGMNTEAFF. Looking up the rest from reference TRBV5-1 and TRBJ1-1 gives the full variable domain: KAGVTQTPRYLIKTRGQQVTLSCSPISGHRSVSWYQQTPGQGLQFLFEYFSETQRNKGNFPGRFSGRQFSNSRSEMNVSTLELGDSALYLCASSLQFGGMNTEAFFGQGTRLTVV.

The chain recombines TRBV7-2 with TRBJ2-6; 8 nucleotides match TRBD1. With 5 bases clipped from V and 2 bases from J, the junction kept 2 bases outside the gene matches. CDR3 length: 15 amino acids. Germline values: CDR1 SGHTA, CDR2 FQGNSA. The CDR3 reads CASSRTGTGANVLTF. CDR3 DNA: TGTGCCAGCAGCCGGACAGGGACTGGGGCCAACGTCCTGACTTTC.

This rearrangement joins TRBV7-9 to TRBJ2-2; 8 positions agree with TRBD1. V dropped 2 bases and J dropped 6; count of bases not matched to a gene: 11. CDR1 and CDR2 (germline): SEHNR, FQNEAQ (reference sequence). The CDR3 runs to 17 residues. CDR3 nucleotides: TGTGCCAGCAGCTTAAATAAACACAGGGGGTCCGCCGGGGAGCTGTTTTTT. It specifies CASSLNKHRGSAGELFF.

The chain's CDR3 is CASVPGLAGGPGDTQYF. The DNA for the CDR3 is TGTGCCAGCGTACCGGGACTAGCGGGAGGGCCAGGGGATACGCAGTATTTT. This sequence joins TRBV28 and TRBJ2-3; 16 bases map to TRBD2. The CDR3 is 17 amino acids. Per the germline V gene, CDR1 is MDHEN and CDR2 is SYDVKM. J gave up 6 bases and V 8 bases, and 11 bases lay outside the gene matches.

This chain connects TRBV4-1 to TRBJ2-2, with D possibly called TRBD1 or TRBD2 (5 bases each). Germline V gives CDR1 MGHRA, CDR2 YSYEKL. The V end lost 4 bases, the J end lost 9 bases, and 21 bases lay between the germline ends. The CDR3 consists of 16 residues. The CDR3 spells CASSLSELVGDRELFF. CDR3 DNA sequence: TGCGCCAGCAGCCTTTCGGAACTAGTGGGGGACCGGGAGCTGTTTTTT.

This clone was observed once. The chain couples TRBV18 to TRBJ1-2; 7 bases line up with TRBD1. V was pared by 10 bases and J by 6 bases, with 20 bases of the junction left unmatched. CDR3 size: 16 residues. In germline, CDR1 is KGHSH, CDR2 LQKENI. CDR3 nucleotide sequence: TGTGCCACCCAACCACGTTCCGACAGGGCCGTGGATGGCTACACCTTC. Translated: CATQPRSDRAVDGYTF.

The V gene is TRBV28, the J gene TRBJ1-5, with D unclear. This CDR3 is built from 13 residues. Germline CDR1 and CDR2: MDHEN and SYDVKM. With 7 bases removed from V and 2 bases from J, the gap between germline ends came to 9 bases. The CDR3: CASTKERNQPQHF. The DNA for the CDR3 is TGTGCCAGCACCAAAGAACGCAATCAGCCCCAGCATTTT.

This rearrangement joins TRBV9 to TRBJ2-3; perhaps TRBD1 as D (6 bases). With 4 bases removed from V and 2 bases from J, the gap between germline ends came to 14 bases. This CDR3 has 15 residues. CDR1 is SGDLS, CDR2 YYNGEE, per germline. The CDR3, as DNA: TGTGCCAGCAGCCCAGGGGTAGGGTCCACAGATACGCAGTATTTT. It codes for CASSPGVGSTDTQYF.

This chain uses TRBV9 with TRBJ2-7, with D possibly matching TRBD2 (5 bases). V lost 4 bases to trimming and J lost 0 bases, with 14 bases between them. Germline CDR1 and CDR2: SGDLS and YYNGEE. This CDR3 has 15 amino acids. The DNA for the CDR3 is TGTGCCAGCAGCCCATCCCTGAGCGGCTCCTACGAGCAGTACTTC. It yields the protein CASSPSLSGSYEQYF.

V usage is TRBV5-4 and J usage is TRBJ1-5; D may be TRBD1 (6 bases). With 0 bases removed from V and 9 bases from J, the gap between germline ends came to 13 bases. In germline, CDR1 is SGHNT, CDR2 YYREEE (reference sequence). The CDR3 sequence is 14 residues long. The CDR3 spells CASSLDGTSWPQHF. The CDR3 DNA sequence: TGTGCCAGCAGCTTGGACGGGACATCATGGCCCCAGCATTTT. Complete variable domain (other parts from reference TRBV5-4 and TRBJ1-5): ETGVTQSPTHLIKTRGQQVTLRCSSQSGHNTVSWYQQALGQGPQFIFQYYREEENGRGNFPPRFSGLQFPNYSSELNVNALELDDSALYLCASSLDGTSWPQHFGDGTRLSIL.

The chain combines TRBV19 with TRBJ1-2; 8 bases match TRBD1. The CDR3 is 12 amino acids. The J segment lost 9 bases and the V segment lost 6 bases, leaving 6 bases of the junction unmatched. Germline V gives CDR1 LNHDA, CDR2 SQIVND (reference sequence). CDR3: CASSATGASYTF. In DNA, the CDR3 is TGTGCCAGTAGCGCGACAGGGGCGAGCTACACCTTC.

Only one count was recorded for this clone. V gene TRBV5-4 combines with J gene TRBJ2-5; no firm D call. Deletions cut 4 bases from V and 11 bases from J, with 21 bases between. The CDR3 is made up of 14 amino acids. The germline V gene encodes CDR1 SGHNT and CDR2 YYREEE (reference sequence). This chain's CDR3 is CASSNRASSREQYF. Here the CDR3 DNA reads TGTGCCAGCAGCAACCGGGCCAGCTCGCGTGAGCAGTACTTC. The full variable domain, with the rest looked up from reference TRBV5-4 and TRBJ2-5, is ETGVTQSPTHLIKTRGQQVTLRCSSQSGHNTVSWYQQALGQGPQFIFQYYREEENGRGNFPPRFSGLQFPNYSSELNVNALELDDSALYLCASSNRASSREQYFGPGTRLLVL.

This clone was counted a single time. Additional DNA sequences in this sample encode the identical CDR3. The CDR3 DNA follows: TGTGCCAGCAGCCCACGAGGGGGGAAACTGTTTTTT. It translates to CASSPRGGKLFF. V and J are TRBV7-9 and TRBJ1-4, with a weak D call TRBD1 (6 bases). Trimming took 5 bases from V and 11 from J, leaving 12 bases between them. CDR3 length: 12 residues. The V gene's germline CDR1 is SEHNR and CDR2 FQNEAQ (reference sequence).

The V gene is TRBV7-9, the J gene TRBJ1-5; 11 nucleotides agree with TRBD1. Germline lookup yields CDR1 SEHNR and CDR2 FQNEAQ (reference sequence). The CDR3 has 18 amino acids. V was clipped by 1 base and J by 3 bases; unmatched bases: 8. Here the CDR3 DNA reads TGTGCCAGCAGCTTAGGTCACGGGACAGGGGGTATCAATCAGCCCCAGCATTTT. This codes for CASSLGHGTGGINQPQHF.

The rearrangement links TRBV10-1 to TRBJ1-2; TRBD1 agrees at 8 bases. Looked up from germline, CDR1 is WNHNN and CDR2 is SYGVQD (reference sequence). Trimming took 3 bases from V and 6 from J; bases not matched to a gene: 3. This CDR3 has 13 amino acids. The CDR3, as DNA: TGCGCCAGCAGTGACGACAGGGGAGATGGCTACACCTTC. Amino acid sequence: CASSDDRGDGYTF.

The genes are TRBV27 and TRBJ2-5; D could derive from TRBD1 or TRBD2 (5 bases each). V gave up 7 bases and J gave up 7 bases, with 25 bases separating them. The CDR3 is made up of 16 amino acids. The germline V gene encodes CDR1 MNHEY and CDR2 SMNVEV (reference sequence). DNA of the CDR3: TGTGCCAGCACCTCTGGGGACCACTGGAACCCACGGACCCAGTACTTC. Translated: CASTSGDHWNPRTQYF.

The chain links TRBV5-8 to TRBJ1-3, with D uncertain. Trimming cost V 0 bases and J 1 base, with 8 bases left between them. The germline V gene encodes CDR1 SGHTS and CDR2 YDEGEE. The CDR3 totals 15 residues. The CDR3 region is CASSLVPGSGNTIYF. The CDR3 coding sequence is TGTGCCAGCAGCTTGGTTCCAGGATCTGGAAACACCATATATTTT. The variable domain in full, completed from reference TRBV5-8 and TRBJ1-3, reads EAGVTQSPTHLIKTRGQQATLRCSPISGHTSVYWYQQALGLGLQFLLWYDEGEERNRGNFPPRFSGRQFPNYSSELNVNALELEDSALYLCASSLVPGSGNTIYFGEGSWLTVV.

This clone was seen a single time. Other DNA variants within this sample encode the same CDR3. This chain connects TRBV19 to TRBJ1-3; 7 bases match TRBD1. The germline V gene has CDR1 LNHDA and CDR2 SQIVND (reference sequence). The ends lost 5 bases at V and 2 bases at J; junction bases unmatched: 3. The length of the CDR3 is 14 residues. CDR3 DNA sequence: TGTGCCAGTAGTTTGACAGGGACTGGAAACACCATATATTTT. This gives the protein CASSLTGTGNTIYF. The full variable domain, rest sourced from reference TRBV19 and TRBJ1-3, is DGGITQSPKYLFRKEGQNVTLSCEQNLNHDAMYWYRQDPGQGLRLIYYSQIVNDFQKGDIAEGYSVSREKKESFPLTVTSAQKNPTAFYLCASSLTGTGNTIYFGEGSWLTVV.